This T cell receptor (beta chain) was obtained from a study of Ad26.COV2.S vaccination and SARS-CoV-2 variants. General study results and limits: The analyses of TCR breadth and depth may have understated the size of total T cell responses. People who got the vaccine or the placebo had similar non-spike TCR breadth.

Between the trimmed V and J ends, which lost 5 bases and 2 bases, there was a span of 11 bases. Germline CDR1 is MDHEN and CDR2 is SYDVKM. The CDR3 covers 14 residues. Remarks on this clone: Its specificity is not known.

The method was immunoSEQ multiplex PCR; TCRdb's version includes in-frame clones alone and lacks a portion of them. The data show about 480,000 clones, with roughly nine tenths seen just once and 9.5% to 15% held by the top ten. The treatment is: about 20 received Ad26.COV2.S at low or high dose, single or two shots; several received placebo; per-sample allocation not given. Material that was analyzed had been drawn on day 63 after the first vaccine or placebo injection. This Boston cohort included adults aged 18-55 years. Immunization relied on an Ad26 vector, which expressed Wuhan-strain SARS-CoV-2 spike.

The J gene is TRBJ2-3, the V gene TRBV28; D uncertain. The sample in question was peripheral blood, obtained in a trial of Ad26.COV2.S vaccine versus placebo. The TCR sequence derives from a person aged 18 to 65 who received the Ad26.COV2.S COVID-19 vaccine or a placebo. CDR3 DNA sequence: TGTGCCAGCAGTCCCCTTCTTTACACAGATACGCAGTATTTT. It encodes CASSPLLYTDTQYF.